This T cell receptor (beta chain) originates from a study of cytomegalovirus exposure and HLA in healthy donors. Study details: Earlier sequencing of 150 million to 200 million T cells yielded around 100 million unique TCR beta sequences. Of all 400 or so donors who were genotyped, roughly 83% belonged to the Caucasian-associated ancestry cluster.

A remark on this clone: The antigen is unknown.

Regarding the study as a whole: Several of the most significant clusters appeared linked to common viral pathogens, based on a later analysis. As confirmed in vitro, a few CMV-associated chains were specific for CMV antigens.

The CDR3 spans 13 residues. Germline V gene data show CDR1 as MNHEY and CDR2 as SVGAGI. Trimming cost V 6 bases and J 3 bases, with 12 bases left between them. Amplification used 60 Vbeta primers and 13 Jbeta primers. Assay used: immunoSEQ multiplex PCR; TCRdb lists only in-frame clones, some missing. The data contain 120,000 or so clones, 60% to 80% of them singletons. The J gene is TRBJ2-7, the V gene TRBV6-5, with D unresolved. The source is a woman between 50 and 59 years old in good health and CMV-seronegative. Sequencing was carried out using PBMCs. The CDR3 protein is CASRSRRNYEQYF. In nucleotides, the CDR3 is TGTGCCAGCAGATCCCGGAGAAACTACGAGCAGTACTTC.